Below, 16 T cell receptor beta chains from the same sample are listed, as sequenced in a study of T cells in Graves' hyperthyroidism and ophthalmopathy. RNA transcripts were the template for amplifying TCR beta CDR3 regions. HTBI primers drove first-round RT-PCR of the TCR CDR3. Each CDR3 protein gets one entry after TCRdb re-called the multiplex PCR reads with MiXCR. The sample includes over 500,000 distinct CDR3 sequences, roughly a sixth of them seen just once. Sequences were obtained from blood. All receptors derive from a woman under 30 with Graves' ophthalmopathy.

This clonotype has ten or more counts. The chain combines TRBV7-2 with TRBJ2-5; D gene ambiguous. The CDR3 is 15 residues long. CDR1 is SGHTA and CDR2 is FQGNSA in the germline V gene. Deletions cut 3 bases from V and 4 bases from J, with 15 bases between. CDR3 sequence: CASSFPARLRETQYF. In DNA form, the CDR3 reads TGTGCCAGCAGCTTCCCCGCCAGGCTAAGAGAGACCCAGTACTTC.

The count of this clonotype is one. A much bigger clone sits one base away, suggesting this may be a read error. This likely comes from a read error, as the CDR3 has no conserved phenylalanine or tryptophan at its end. Here the CDR3 DNA reads TGCAGTGTGACAGCGTACCAAGAGACCCAGTACTCC. It yields the protein CSVTAYQETQYS. The genes are TRBV20-1 and TRBJ2-5; TRBD1 is a possible D gene (5 bases). The V and J ends lost 7 bases and 0 bases respectively, with 9 bases between them. The germline V gene encodes CDR1 DFQATT and CDR2 SNEGSKA (reference sequence). This CDR3 region has 12 residues.

The CDR3 loop reads CASSFGGRAPAKNIQYF. The CDR3 DNA reads TGTGCCAGCAGCTTTGGCGGGAGGGCCCCGGCCAAAAACATTCAGTACTTC. The genes are TRBV7-9 and TRBJ2-4; 9 nucleotides agree with TRBD2. Trimming at V came to 3 bases and at J to 1 base, leaving 7 bases not matched to a gene. The CDR3 covers 17 residues. In germline, CDR1 is SEHNR, CDR2 FQNEAQ (reference sequence).

In its sample, this clonotype was seen a few times. The chain is built from TRBV29-1 and TRBJ2-5; TRBD2 aligns across 8 bases. The CDR3 runs 17 residues. V lost 2 bases and J lost 0; bases outside the gene matches: 11. Germline V gene data show CDR1 as SQVTM and CDR2 as ANQGSEA. As DNA, the CDR3 is TGCAGCGTTGAACTTTTATTGGGACTAGGGTACCAAGAGACCCAGTACTTC. Amino acid sequence: CSVELLLGLGYQETQYF.

This chain joins TRBV11-2 and TRBJ2-3; 12 bases match TRBD2. Losses at the gene ends were 0 bases for V and 4 bases for J; bases not matched to a gene: 8. In germline, CDR1 is SGHAT, CDR2 FQNNGV. CDR3 length: 18 residues. CDR3 loop: CASSLDRTSGIVADTQYF. CDR3 bases: TGTGCCAGCAGCTTAGATCGGACTAGCGGGATCGTAGCAGATACGCAGTATTTT.

This clonotype has a count of ten or more. The chain combines TRBV3-1 with TRBJ2-5, with D perhaps TRBD2 (5 bases). Between the trimmed V and J ends, which lost 4 bases and 9 bases, there was a span of 15 bases. Looked up from germline, CDR1 is LGHDT and CDR2 is YNNKEL (reference sequence). CDR3 length equals 13 residues. The CDR3 nucleotides read TGTGCCAGCAGCCCCGGACTGTCTGGGGCCCAGTACTTC. It yields the protein CASSPGLSGAQYF.

This clonotype was seen at least ten times. CDR3 nucleotides: TGTGCCAGCAGTTCCAGACAGAGCTATGGCTACACCTTC. Encoded protein: CASSSRQSYGYTF. The chain combines TRBV28 with TRBJ1-2, with D possibly TRBD1 on 5 matching bases. Germline V gene sequence: CDR1 MDHEN, CDR2 SYDVKM. The CDR3 extends over 13 amino acids. V lost 4 bases, J lost 4 bases, and 10 bases lay in between.

This clonotype was observed at least ten times. This CDR3 reads CSALPDGREAYEQYF. The CDR3 coding sequence is TGCAGTGCTCTCCCCGATGGCAGGGAAGCCTACGAGCAGTACTTC. This chain joins TRBV20-1 and TRBJ2-7, with TRBD1 as a possible D gene (5 bases). Trimming removed 5 bases from V and 2 bases from J, with 19 bases in between. From germline, CDR1 is DFQATT and CDR2 SNEGSKA (reference sequence). The CDR3 extends over 15 amino acids.

V and J are TRBV18 and TRBJ2-1; D gene ambiguous. The ends were cut back, 1 base at V and 11 bases at J, with 9 bases in the middle. The germline gives CDR1 KGHSH, CDR2 LQKENI. CDR3 length equals 12 residues. This chain's CDR3 is CASSPQGVQQFF. In DNA form, the CDR3 reads TGTGCCAGCTCACCACAGGGCGTGCAGCAGTTCTTC.

There are many counts of this clonotype. The V call is TRBV28, the J call TRBJ1-1; 12 bases map to TRBD1. CDR3 length: 15 amino acids. Germline V gives CDR1 MDHEN, CDR2 SYDVKM. Trimming took 2 bases from V and 4 from J; bases not matched to a gene: 2. As DNA, the CDR3 is TGTGCCAGCAGTTTACCGGGACAGGGGGCCACTGAAGCTTTCTTT. Its protein is CASSLPGQGATEAFF.

Many counts were recorded for this clonotype. The rearrangement links TRBV6-1 to TRBJ1-1; 7 bases align to TRBD1. The CDR3 totals 15 residues. Unmatched junction bases numbered 5, after V lost 3 bases and J lost 1 base. Germline values: CDR1 MNHNS, CDR2 SASEGT. The CDR3: CASSDPRTGNTEAFF. The CDR3 region has the DNA TGTGCCAGCAGTGACCCTAGGACAGGGAACACTGAAGCTTTCTTT.

J is TRBJ2-7 and V is TRBV6-2 or TRBV6-3; the match to TRBD2 covers 9 bases. The germline gives CDR1 MNHEY, CDR2 SVGEGT. This CDR3 contains 15 residues. Germline trimming cut 8 bases from V and 3 bases from J; bases unmatched to any gene: 11. This CDR3 is CASASAGTSSYEQYF. The CDR3 region has the DNA TGTGCCAGCGCCTCGGCCGGGACTAGCAGCTACGAGCAGTACTTC.

The genes are TRBV6-2 or TRBV6-3 and TRBJ2-7, with D unresolved. In germline, CDR1 is MNHEY, CDR2 SVGEGT. The CDR3 length is 14 residues. Trimming cost V 5 bases and J 2 bases, with 13 bases left between them. This chain's CDR3 is CASSPLGGTYEQYF. The CDR3 DNA sequence: TGTGCCAGCAGTCCCCTCGGTGGAACCTACGAGCAGTACTTC.

This clonotype was counted between two and nine times. The V gene is TRBV27, the J gene TRBJ2-5, with 9 positions matching TRBD2. The junction had 9 bases not matched to a gene; V was cut back by 5 bases and J by 5 bases. There are 15 residues in the CDR3. Germline CDR1 reads MNHEY; CDR2 reads SMNVEV (reference sequence). CDR3 residues: CASSGSPAGGETQYF. CDR3 sequence (DNA): TGTGCCAGCAGTGGTTCCCCGGCGGGAGGGGAGACCCAGTACTTC.

This clonotype was detected ten times or more. This chain uses TRBV28 with TRBJ1-4; the D is unclear. This CDR3 region has 13 residues. The germline gives CDR1 MDHEN, CDR2 SYDVKM. Trimming cost V 6 bases and J 5 bases, with 10 bases left between them. In DNA form, the CDR3 reads TGTGCCAGCAGCACCGGGATGAATGAAAAACTGTTTTTT. This encodes CASSTGMNEKLFF.

At least ten counts were recorded for this clonotype. This chain uses TRBV2 with TRBJ1-6; D is uncertain. The CDR3 sequence is 14 residues long. Germline values: CDR1 SNHLY, CDR2 FYNNEI. V dropped 2 bases and J dropped 3 bases, with 5 bases sitting between them. CDR3 residues: CASSESNYNSPLHF. In nucleotides, the CDR3 is TGTGCCAGCAGTGAAAGTAACTATAATTCACCCCTCCACTTT.